This TCR beta chain was captured by sequencing in a study of high-grade serous ovarian cancer treatment subgroups (dated by TCRdb to about 2021). Context from the whole study: Sequencing yielded a mean of approximately 15,000 reads and around 7,000 unique TCR beta rearrangements per sample. The study examined TCR beta repertoires in high-grade serous ovarian cancer patients who were grouped under a laparoscopic triage algorithm by complete gross resection or by neoadjuvant chemotherapy response. A cohort of roughly 30 patients was included: roughly 10 with no residual disease after primary surgery (R0), roughly 10 who were excellent NACT responders, and roughly 10 who were poor NACT responders. Each patient contributed one primary tumor and two metastatic tumor samples, giving some 97 samples in total. Summary of the overall study and its limitations: Spatial information was not captured by bulk tumor TCR sequencing, so insight into HGSC tumor complexity and diversity was limited. Neoantigen level correlated positively with TCR clonal relatedness, and copy number variation and mutation load from whole-genome sequencing showed a positive trend with TCR clonal relatedness. Repertoire similarity between tumors of the same patient ranged roughly 0.1 to 0.85, whereas almost no similarity was seen between different patients. The TCR repertoire analyses centered on CDR3, and CDR1 and CDR2 were not analyzed.

The 75 to 100 tumor samples underwent high-throughput TCR profiling using ImmunoSEQ. The authors processed their data as follows. To measure repertoire diversity, the metrics used were richness (unique productive sequences), clonality, evenness and relatedness, and the Bhattacharyya coefficient was used to assess similarity between samples. A sensitivity analysis excluded TCRs with fewer than two reads and gave consistent conclusions. TCRdb carries this immuneACCESS record with in-frame sequences only. Its versions omit some clonotypes, under half of them owing to an unresolved V gene in the studies checked, with the rest unexplained. D and trimming were read from the DNA, whereas the V and J calls and clone size are those reported in that table. A total of about 1,600 clones appear in this sample, roughly 65% of them only once. The ten biggest clones cover about 12% of the sample. The tumor samples were collected prior to definitive surgery or chemotherapy. The MD Anderson Biospecimen Extraction Resource handled genomic DNA extraction, while the MD Anderson Cancer Genomics Laboratory carried out the TCR sequencing.

This clone is large (0.1 to 1%). Its target antigen remains unknown. Base qualities are not recorded, but no much larger clone differs from it by a single base. CDR1 SGHDT and CDR2 YYEEEE were looked up in the germline V gene. From its cysteine to its phenylalanine, the CDR3 spans 10 amino acids. Of all the DNA, just the CDR3 is kept, 30 bases in frame from base 1. V is pared back by 4 bases and J by 5 bases, with 3 bases lying between the germline termini. This receptor was taken from a human donor with high-grade serous ovarian cancer. Sequencing input: tumor tissue. The chain is encoded by TRBV5-6 joined to TRBJ2-5; the D gene identity is not certain. The CDR3 amino acid sequence is: CASSGETQYF. The nucleotide sequence reads as follows: TGTGCCAGCAGCGGGGAGACCCAGTACTTC. The CDR3, completed at both ends by the reference TRBV5-6 and TRBJ2-5 genes, gives the full variable domain DAGVTQSPTHLIKTRGQQVTLRCSPKSGHDTVSWYQQALGQGPQFIFQYYEEEERQRGNFPDRFSGHQFPNYSSELNVNALLLGDSALYLCASSGETQYFGPGTRLLVL.